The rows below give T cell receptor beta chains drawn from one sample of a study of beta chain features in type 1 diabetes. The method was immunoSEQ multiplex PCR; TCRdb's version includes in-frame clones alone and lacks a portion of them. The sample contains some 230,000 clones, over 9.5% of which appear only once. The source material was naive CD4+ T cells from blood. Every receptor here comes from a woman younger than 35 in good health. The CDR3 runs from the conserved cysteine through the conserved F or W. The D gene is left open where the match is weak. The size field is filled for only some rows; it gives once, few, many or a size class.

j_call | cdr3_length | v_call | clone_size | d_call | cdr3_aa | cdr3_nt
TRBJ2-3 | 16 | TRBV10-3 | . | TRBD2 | CAISTLAGASTDTQYF | TGTGCCATCAGTACTCTAGCGGGAGCTAGCACAGATACGCAGTATTTT
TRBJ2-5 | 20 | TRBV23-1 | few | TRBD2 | CASSQSTRLAGPWYQETQYF | TGCGCCAGCAGTCAATCCACGAGACTAGCGGGACCTTGGTACCAAGAGACCCAGTACTTC
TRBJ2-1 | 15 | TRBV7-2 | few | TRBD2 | CASSIKSGRVNEQFF | TGTGCCAGCAGCATAAAGTCCGGGAGGGTCAATGAGCAGTTCTTC
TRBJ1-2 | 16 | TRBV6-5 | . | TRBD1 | CASSSDRDRAPRGYTF | TGTGCCAGCAGTTCGGACCGGGACAGGGCTCCCAGGGGCTACACCTTC
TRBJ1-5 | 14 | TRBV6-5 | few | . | CASSPVSSHQPQHF | TGTGCCAGCAGCCCCGTTTCCAGTCATCAGCCCCAGCATTTT
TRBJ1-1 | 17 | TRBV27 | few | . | CASSFTTVGRENTEAFF | TGTGCCAGCAGTTTCACAACAGTCGGACGGGAGAACACTGAAGCTTTCTTT
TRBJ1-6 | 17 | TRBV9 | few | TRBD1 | CASSPSPPGQGRSPLHF | TGTGCCAGCAGCCCTAGTCCCCCCGGACAGGGTCGTTCACCCCTCCACTTT
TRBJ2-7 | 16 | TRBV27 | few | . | CASSLRSVGGSYEQYF | TGTGCCAGCAGTTTACGATCGGTCGGCGGTTCCTACGAGCAGTACTTC
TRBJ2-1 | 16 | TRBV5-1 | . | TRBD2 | CASSPGLAGDLNEQFF | TGCGCCAGCAGCCCCGGACTAGCGGGAGATCTGAATGAGCAGTTCTTC
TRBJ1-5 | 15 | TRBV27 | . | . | CASTPRLQGNQPQHF | TGTGCCAGCACCCCAAGGCTACAGGGAAATCAGCCCCAGCATTTT